The 14 T cell receptor beta chains below were found in one sample sequenced in a study of T cells in Graves' hyperthyroidism and ophthalmopathy. Using RNA transcripts as the source, TCR beta CDR3 regions were amplified. When the TCR CDR3 underwent first-round RT-PCR, the HTBI primer set was used. TCRdb processed the multiplex PCR reads anew with MiXCR; each CDR3 protein has one entry. The sample contains some 300,000 distinct CDR3 sequences, roughly 14% of which appear only once. The source material was blood. Receptors were obtained from a woman aged 25 to 45 with Graves' hyperthyroidism that later progressed to Graves' ophthalmopathy.

There are many counts of this clonotype. The V call is TRBV7-9, the J call TRBJ2-3; D is undetermined. The CDR3 spans 13 residues. Germline V gives CDR1 SEHNR, CDR2 FQNEAQ (reference sequence). Trimming removed 5 bases from V and 4 bases from J, with 10 bases in between. For the CDR3, the DNA is TGTGCCAGCAGCCCCCCCCCCGCAGATACGCAGTATTTT. Protein product: CASSPPPADTQYF.

This clonotype was observed many times. The V and J genes are TRBV7-2 and TRBJ2-7; TRBD1 is a possible D gene (5 bases). The V and J ends lost 2 bases and 2 bases respectively, with 16 bases between them. Germline V gene sequence: CDR1 SGHTA, CDR2 FQGNSA. CDR3 length equals 16 residues. The CDR3 spells CASSLSLTDPAYEQYF. The CDR3 coding sequence is TGTGCCAGCAGCTTAAGTCTGACAGATCCCGCCTACGAGCAGTACTTC.

This clonotype showed up many times. CDR3 sequence reads: CASSQMSPTGVNYEQYF. The DNA for the CDR3 is TGTGCCAGCAGCCAAATGTCCCCGACAGGGGTAAACTACGAGCAGTACTTC. The chain links TRBV3-1 to TRBJ2-7; TRBD1 aligns across 8 bases. Germline CDR1 LGHDT, CDR2 YNNKEL (reference sequence). The V and J ends lost 2 bases and 3 bases, in that order; junction bases with no gene match: 12. The CDR3 covers 17 residues.

The table lists this clonotype with many counts. The chain recombines TRBV7-8 with TRBJ2-5, with D possibly TRBD2 on 6 matching bases. CDR1 is SGHVS and CDR2 is FQNEAQ in the germline V gene. This CDR3 is built from 16 residues. Trimming pared 2 bases from V and 2 bases from J, leaving 15 bases between. The DNA of the CDR3 is TGTGCCAGCAGCTTATCGGCTAGCGAGCCACAAGAGACCCAGTACTTC. Its translation: CASSLSASEPQETQYF.

This clonotype was seen many times. The rearrangement joins TRBV3-1 to TRBJ2-3, with D hard to call. The CDR3 extends over 10 amino acids. The V gene lost 5 bases and the J gene lost 4 bases, with 1 base spanning the gap. Germline V CDR1 and CDR2: LGHDT, YNNKEL (reference sequence). For the CDR3, the DNA is TGTGCCAGCAGCGCAGATACGCAGTATTTT. Protein product: CASSADTQYF.

This clonotype has at least ten counts. The chain links TRBV7-8 to TRBJ1-1, with 7 bases lining up with TRBD1. The CDR3 spans 16 residues. With V trimmed by 1 base and J by 3 bases, 8 bases remained unmatched. Per the germline V gene, CDR1 is SGHVS and CDR2 is FQNEAQ. CDR3 DNA: TGTGCCAGCAGCTTAGGGCAGACAGGGCGGCACACTGAAGCTTTCTTT. Its protein product is CASSLGQTGRHTEAFF.

This clonotype was counted at least ten times. The chain links TRBV12-3 or TRBV12-4 to TRBJ2-2; 8 bases line up with TRBD1. The J segment lost 2 bases and the V segment lost 2 bases, leaving 7 bases of the junction unmatched. CDR3 length: 17 amino acids. This chain's CDR3 is CASSLNWGTGNTGELFF. The CDR3 DNA reads TGTGCCAGCAGTTTAAATTGGGGGACAGGCAACACCGGGGAGCTGTTTTTT.

As concerns this clonotype: Being one base from a much bigger clone, this may be a read error. This sequence joins TRBV6-1 and TRBJ1-2, with D possibly being TRBD1 (5 bases). The CDR3 is made up of 12 amino acids. V lost 6 bases and J 6 bases, leaving 11 bases between the germline ends. Germline lookup yields CDR1 MNHNS and CDR2 SASEGT. The chain's CDR3 is CASRIGAHGYTF. CDR3 sequence (DNA): TGTGCCAGCAGAATTGGGGCCCATGGCTACACCTTC.

This clonotype was detected only a few times. The chain carries TRBV2 and TRBJ1-2; the D gene is possibly TRBD1 (5 bases). Germline assignment: CDR1 SNHLY and CDR2 FYNNEI. Trimming removed 1 base from V and 5 bases from J, with 11 bases in between. The CDR3 covers 14 residues. The chain's CDR3 is CASSEEGLGYGYTF. CDR3 DNA: TGTGCCAGCAGTGAAGAGGGGCTGGGTTATGGCTACACCTTC.

This clonotype was found many times. This chain uses TRBV2 with TRBJ1-5; D is perhaps TRBD1 (5 bases). Germline CDR1 SNHLY, CDR2 FYNNEI. The CDR3 has 14 residues. V dropped 3 bases and J dropped 5 bases, with 11 bases sitting between them. The DNA of the CDR3 is TGTGCCAGCAGTGAGGAGACAGATGATCAGCCCCAGCATTTT. Translated, it gives CASSEETDDQPQHF.

V usage is TRBV6-2 or TRBV6-3 and J usage is TRBJ2-2; perhaps TRBD2 as D (5 bases). The germline V and J ends were trimmed by 5 bases and 4 bases, with 11 bases remaining between them. Germline V gene lookup returns CDR1 MNHEY and CDR2 SVGEGT. This CDR3 region has 14 residues. The CDR3 region is CASSPRTGTGELFF. Written as DNA, the CDR3 is TGTGCCAGCAGTCCCCGGACTGGCACCGGGGAGCTGTTTTTT.

The chain links TRBV7-3 to TRBJ2-5; TRBD2 might be the D (7 bases). V lost 6 bases to trimming and J lost 5 bases, with 13 bases between them. The CDR3 extends over 13 amino acids. CDR1 is SGHTA, CDR2 FQGTGA, per germline. Here the CDR3 DNA reads TGTGCCAGCAGGGGGGCCGGGGGGGAGACCCAGTACTTC. This encodes CASRGAGGETQYF.

Many counts were recorded for this clonotype. Here the CDR3 reads CSVEELFVNEQFF. The DNA of the CDR3 is TGCAGTGTTGAGGAGTTGTTCGTCAATGAGCAGTTCTTC. The V gene is TRBV20-1, the J gene TRBJ2-1; D gene uncertain. The CDR3 totals 13 residues. Germline assignment: CDR1 DFQATT and CDR2 SNEGSKA (reference sequence). The germline V and J ends were trimmed by 7 bases and 6 bases, with 16 bases remaining between them.

This clonotype was seen ten or more times. The J gene is TRBJ2-7, the V gene TRBV29-1; TRBD2 agrees at 8 bases. This CDR3 region has 14 residues. The germline V gene encodes CDR1 SQVTM and CDR2 ANQGSEA. Germline trimming cut 2 bases from V and 6 bases from J; bases unmatched to any gene: 9. CDR3 bases: TGCAGCGTTGAAAGGAGCGGGAGCTCTCTCGAGCAGTACTTC. It encodes CSVERSGSSLEQYF.